Presented here are 28 T cell receptor beta chains from one specimen sequenced in a study of metastatic and nonmetastatic thyroid tumors. Thyroid surgery was performed in patients who had received no treatment beforehand. MiXCR reprocessed the PCR reads for TCRdb. The sample includes thousands of clones, roughly 24% seen only once; the top ten take around 15%. Material: tumor tissue. The receptors were sampled from a female donor with papillary thyroid cancer or a benign thyroid nodule (not recorded which). Some clones in this sample may be carry-over from other donors' samples.

This clone was recorded many times. The chain combines TRBV3-1 with TRBJ1-1; D remains unclear. The CDR3 extends over 15 amino acids. V lost 3 bases, J lost 3 bases, and 14 bases lay in between. CDR1 LGHDT and CDR2 YNNKEL come from the germline V gene (reference sequence). The CDR3 reads CASSHPDGTYTEAFF. CDR3 nucleotide sequence: TGTGCCAGCAGCCATCCAGACGGAACCTACACTGAAGCTTTCTTT.

This clone was seen only a few times. The chain couples TRBV19 to TRBJ1-5; D might be TRBD1 (6 bases). The germline V gene has CDR1 LNHDA and CDR2 SQIVND (reference sequence). Trimming took off 8 bases at V and 7 bases at J, with 18 bases between the two ends. CDR3 length: 14 amino acids. CDR3 region: CASVPSGGGQPQHF. The CDR3 DNA is TGTGCCAGTGTCCCCTCGGGGGGCGGCCAGCCCCAGCATTTT.

The V call is TRBV6-1, the J call TRBJ2-1; D gene ambiguous. Germline V lookup: CDR1 MNHNS, CDR2 SASEGT. The CDR3 runs to 13 residues. Trimming pared 10 bases from V and 10 bases from J, leaving 20 bases between. The DNA of the CDR3 is TGTGCCACCAAGGGCCAACTCCTGGCCGAGCAGTTCTTC. Translating gives CATKGQLLAEQFF.

This chain joins TRBV28 and TRBJ2-7, with a tentative D call TRBD1 (6 bases). The CDR3 contains 13 residues. Trimming cost V 6 bases and J 3 bases, with 12 bases left between them. Germline CDR1 and CDR2: MDHEN and SYDVKM. CDR3 bases: TGTGCCAGCAGGATCCCACAGGGCTACGAGCAGTACTTC. It specifies CASRIPQGYEQYF. Based on the CDR3 plus reference TRBV28 and TRBJ2-7, the full variable domain is DVKVTQSSRYLVKRTGEKVFLECVQDMDHENMFWYRQDPGLGLRLIYFSYDVKMKEKGDIPEGYSVSREKKERFSLILESASTNQTSMYLCASRIPQGYEQYFGPGTRLTVT.

This clone was found a few times. The conserved closing phenylalanine or tryptophan is absent in this CDR3, likely reflecting a read error. The chain is built from TRBV28 and TRBJ2-3; maybe TRBD2 (7 bases). From germline, CDR1 is MDHEN and CDR2 SYDVKM. V lost 5 bases and J lost 6, with 30 bases in between. The CDR3 is made up of 19 amino acids. The CDR3 nucleotides are TGTGCCAGCAGTCTAATGACCTACCGGGGGGCATCGACCCTCGATACGCAGTATCTT. As protein: CASSLMTYRGASTLDTQYL.

This clone was seen more than once but under ten times. J is TRBJ1-6 and V is TRBV6-2 or TRBV6-3; TRBD1 matches at 7 bases. With V trimmed by 0 bases and J by 6 bases, 8 bases remained unmatched. CDR1 and CDR2 from the germline V gene are MNHEY and SVGEGT. CDR3 size: 17 residues. The CDR3 reads CASSYSRGPSANSPLHF. CDR3 DNA: TGTGCCAGCAGTTACTCGAGGGGGCCATCGGCTAATTCACCCCTCCACTTT.

J is TRBJ2-2 and V is TRBV6-6; D possibly corresponds to TRBD1 (5 bases). Germline CDR1 MNHNY, CDR2 SVGAGI (reference sequence). This CDR3 is built from 18 residues. The CDR3 spells CASYTLRMDTRNTGELFF. Written as DNA, the CDR3 is TGTGCAAGCTATACCCTAAGGATGGACACCAGAAACACCGGGGAGCTGTTTTTT.

In this sample, this clone is large. V is TRBV13 and J is TRBJ2-2, with TRBD2 matching over 14 bases. Germline loops: CDR1 PRHDT, CDR2 FYEKMQ (reference sequence). V dropped 5 bases and J dropped 5; count of bases not matched to a gene: 16. The CDR3 covers 20 residues. The CDR3 reads CASSLAGLAGVGASTGELFF. The CDR3 nucleotides read TGTGCCAGCAGCCTTGCGGGACTAGCGGGAGTTGGGGCGAGTACCGGGGAGCTGTTTTTT.

This clone came up many times. Other DNA variants within this sample encode the same CDR3. The CDR3 DNA reads TGTGCCAGCAGCTTAGCGGTCGCCGGGGAGCTGTTTTTT. Translated: CASSLAVAGELFF. The V gene is TRBV7-9, the J gene TRBJ2-2; no clear D. The CDR3 is 13 amino acids. Trimming removed 0 bases from V and 6 bases from J, with 5 bases in between. Per germline, CDR1 SEHNR and CDR2 FQNEAQ (reference sequence).

This clone was found many times. The V call is TRBV29-1, the J call TRBJ1-2; no definite D call. Germline CDR1 is SQVTM and CDR2 is ANQGSEA. V lost 6 bases, J lost 1 base, and 9 bases lay in between. This CDR3 region has 12 residues. CDR3 nucleotides: TGCAGCGTGGAGACAATTAACTATGGCTACACCTTC. Protein: CSVETINYGYTF. The full variable domain, in which reference TRBV29-1 and TRBJ1-2 provide the parts outside the CDR3, is SAVISQKPSRDICQRGTSLTIQCQVDSQVTMMFWYRQQPGQSLTLIATANQGSEATYESGFVIDKFPISRPNLTFSTLTVSNMSPEDSSIYLCSVETINYGYTFGSGTRLTVV.

This clone is medium-sized within its sample. The chain uses TRBV2 and TRBJ2-5, with 7 bases that match TRBD1. CDR3 size: 15 residues. J gave up 1 base and V 10 bases, and 12 bases lay outside the gene matches. From germline, CDR1 is SNHLY and CDR2 FYNNEI. CDR3 protein: CANRKGARIQETQYF. The DNA for the CDR3 is TGTGCCAACCGGAAGGGGGCGAGGATCCAAGAGACCCAGTACTTC.

The gene calls are TRBV3-1 and TRBJ1-5; D is perhaps TRBD1 (6 bases). The V end lost 4 bases, the J end lost 3 bases, and 13 bases lay between the germline ends. CDR1 is LGHDT, CDR2 YNNKEL, per germline (reference sequence). The CDR3 spans 15 residues. The DNA for the CDR3 is TGTGCCAGCAGCCTATCGGACAGTCCCAATCAGCCCCAGCATTTT. Translation: CASSLSDSPNQPQHF.

This chain uses TRBV15 with TRBJ2-5; possibly TRBD1 or TRBD2 for D (5 bases each). The V gene lost 0 bases and the J gene lost 0 bases, with 11 bases spanning the gap. Germline V gives CDR1 LNHNV, CDR2 YYDKDF (reference sequence). The CDR3 has 16 residues. The CDR3 sequence is CATSRDRGRYQETQYF. CDR3 in DNA: TGTGCCACCAGCAGAGACCGGGGCCGGTACCAAGAGACCCAGTACTTC. The full variable domain, completed using reference TRBV15 and TRBJ2-5, is DAMVIQNPRYQVTQFGKPVTLSCSQTLNHNVMYWYQQKSSQAPKLLFHYYDKDFNNEADTPDNFQSRRPNTSFCFLDIRSPGLGDTAMYLCATSRDRGRYQETQYFGPGTRLLVL.

This clone rates as medium-sized. This sequence joins TRBV19 and TRBJ1-6; possibly TRBD1 for D (5 bases). Germline loops: CDR1 LNHDA, CDR2 SQIVND (reference sequence). The CDR3 loop spans 14 amino acids. Trimming took off 1 base at V and 6 bases at J, with 7 bases between the two ends. CDR3 amino acids: CASSIGQSNSPLHF. The DNA for the CDR3 is TGTGCCAGTAGTATAGGACAGAGTAATTCACCCCTCCACTTT. The full variable domain, its missing parts supplied by reference TRBV19 and TRBJ1-6, is DGGITQSPKYLFRKEGQNVTLSCEQNLNHDAMYWYRQDPGQGLRLIYYSQIVNDFQKGDIAEGYSVSREKKESFPLTVTSAQKNPTAFYLCASSIGQSNSPLHFGNGTRLTVT.

In its sample, this clone was seen a few times. The chain has TRBV12-5 and TRBJ1-1; 7 bases match TRBD1. The CDR3 totals 15 residues. The germline CDR1 and CDR2 sequences are LGHNT and FRNRAP. V dropped 5 bases and J dropped 5; count of bases not matched to a gene: 11. The CDR3 DNA is TGTGCTAGTGGTCCCGGAACAGGGGTGGGGACTGAAGCTTTCTTT. This sequence encodes CASGPGTGVGTEAFF.

This chain joins TRBV6-1 and TRBJ1-1, with 12 bases matching TRBD1. The V and J ends lost 6 bases and 6 bases, in that order; junction bases with no gene match: 2. This CDR3 region has 13 residues. Looked up from germline, CDR1 is MNHNS and CDR2 is SASEGT. The CDR3 nucleotides read TGTGCCAGCAGAGGGACAGGGGGCTCTGAAGCTTTCTTT. This codes for CASRGTGGSEAFF.

Sample share makes this clone medium-sized. V usage is TRBV19 and J usage is TRBJ1-5, with 8 bases lining up with TRBD1. The CDR3 is 14 residues long. Trimming at V came to 6 bases and at J to 4 bases, leaving 5 bases not matched to a gene. The germline V gene encodes CDR1 LNHDA and CDR2 SQIVND (reference sequence). The CDR3 reads CASSRTGRNQPQHF. The CDR3, as DNA: TGTGCCAGTAGCCGGACAGGGAGAAATCAGCCCCAGCATTTT.

By share, this clone ranks as medium-sized. This chain uses TRBV11-2 with TRBJ2-2; D is perhaps TRBD2 (6 bases). Trimming took 6 bases from V and 7 from J, leaving 15 bases between them. There are 14 residues in the CDR3. Germline CDR1 is SGHAT and CDR2 is FQNNGV. CDR3: CASRPWRGSGELFF. The CDR3 bases are TGTGCCAGCAGGCCTTGGCGGGGTAGCGGGGAGCTGTTTTTT.

V usage is TRBV6-2 or TRBV6-3 and J usage is TRBJ2-7; 11 nucleotides agree with TRBD2. This CDR3 comprises 17 residues. Germline V gene sequence: CDR1 MNHEY, CDR2 SVGEGT. V lost 9 bases, J lost 3 bases, and 16 bases stayed unmatched. The CDR3 DNA sequence: TGTGCCAGTGGGCCTTTGTTAGCGGGAGGGGCATACTACGAGCAGTACTTC. Residues: CASGPLLAGGAYYEQYF.

This clone was observed at least ten times. The CDR3 DNA follows: TGCAGCGTTGAGATCGGTGGCGGTGGCTACAATGAGCAGTTCTTC. Its protein product is CSVEIGGGGYNEQFF. The V gene is TRBV29-1, the J gene TRBJ2-1; D is unclear. Trimming cost V 3 bases and J 3 bases, with 15 bases left between them. The CDR3 runs 15 residues. Germline V gene data show CDR1 as SQVTM and CDR2 as ANQGSEA.

The rearrangement uses TRBV6-2 or TRBV6-3 and TRBJ1-1, with D unclear. Germline V gene data show CDR1 as MNHEY and CDR2 as SVGEGT. CDR3 length: 12 residues. V lost 2 bases, J lost 3 bases, and 4 bases lay in between. The DNA for the CDR3 is TGTGCCAGCAGTTACAGAGACACTGAAGCTTTCTTT. Translation gives CASSYRDTEAFF.

This clone qualifies as medium-sized (0.01 to 0.1%). The rearrangement links TRBV7-3 to TRBJ1-1, with D unresolved. Germline V lookup: CDR1 SGHTA, CDR2 FQGTGA. The CDR3 totals 15 residues. Trimming pared 2 bases from V and 3 bases from J, leaving 13 bases between. The CDR3 nucleotides are TGTGCCAGCAGCTTAGACACCGGTGGTTACACTGAAGCTTTCTTT. It yields the protein CASSLDTGGYTEAFF.

This sequence joins TRBV9 and TRBJ2-3, with 8 bases matching TRBD2. J lost 2 bases, V lost 2 bases, and 10 bases had no gene match. The germline gives CDR1 SGDLS, CDR2 YYNGEE. The CDR3 loop spans 17 amino acids. Here the CDR3 reads CASSVGLGPPYTDTQYF. As DNA, the CDR3 is TGTGCCAGCAGCGTGGGACTAGGTCCCCCCTACACAGATACGCAGTATTTT.

This clone was seen only a few times. This sequence joins TRBV2 and TRBJ1-2, with TRBD1 matching 11 bases. Germline CDR1 SNHLY, CDR2 FYNNEI. This CDR3 is 15 amino acids long. Trimming took 7 bases from V and 4 from J; bases not matched to a gene: 8. In DNA form, the CDR3 reads TGTGCCAGCACAGGACAGGGGGCGCAAGGCTATGGCTACACCTTC. As protein: CASTGQGAQGYGYTF.

CDR3 coding DNA: TGTGCCAGCACAAAGTGTGGGGGGGCCTGGGGGAATTCACCCCTCCACTTT. It codes for CASTKCGGAWGNSPLHF. The V call is TRBV11-2, the J call TRBJ1-6, with D perhaps TRBD1 (6 bases). Trimming left V 7 bases short and J 7 bases short, with 23 bases between. This CDR3 has 17 residues. CDR1 and CDR2 from the germline V gene are SGHAT and FQNNGV.

About this clone: Relative to the germline gene, one junction end is altered; a read error may explain this. The CDR3 nucleotides read TGTGCCAACAGTGTGGACCCTGGTCATCCCCATCATTTT. This gives the protein CANSVDPGHPHHF. The chain joins TRBV10-3 to TRBJ1-5; D ambiguous. The CDR3 is 13 amino acids. Germline-derived CDR1 and CDR2 are ENHRY and SYGVKD.

Concerning this clone: The junction and the germline gene differ at one end; a read error may be behind it. The chain recombines TRBV30 with TRBJ1-4; D remains unclear. The germline V gene encodes CDR1 GTSNPN and CDR2 SVGIG (reference sequence). The CDR3 totals 14 residues. CDR3 sequence (DNA): TGTTCCTGGTTGGATAGGAATGACCATGAAAAACTGTTTTTT. The encoded protein is CSWLDRNDHEKLFF.

This clone has a handful of counts. The CDR3 sequence is CASSRNSPLHF. CDR3 bases: TGTGCCAGCAGTCGGAATTCACCCCTCCACTTT. The J gene is TRBJ1-6, the V gene TRBV6-1, with D hard to call. CDR1 and CDR2 (germline): MNHNS, SASEGT. V lost 5 bases and J 7 bases, leaving 3 bases between the germline ends. The CDR3 has 11 residues.